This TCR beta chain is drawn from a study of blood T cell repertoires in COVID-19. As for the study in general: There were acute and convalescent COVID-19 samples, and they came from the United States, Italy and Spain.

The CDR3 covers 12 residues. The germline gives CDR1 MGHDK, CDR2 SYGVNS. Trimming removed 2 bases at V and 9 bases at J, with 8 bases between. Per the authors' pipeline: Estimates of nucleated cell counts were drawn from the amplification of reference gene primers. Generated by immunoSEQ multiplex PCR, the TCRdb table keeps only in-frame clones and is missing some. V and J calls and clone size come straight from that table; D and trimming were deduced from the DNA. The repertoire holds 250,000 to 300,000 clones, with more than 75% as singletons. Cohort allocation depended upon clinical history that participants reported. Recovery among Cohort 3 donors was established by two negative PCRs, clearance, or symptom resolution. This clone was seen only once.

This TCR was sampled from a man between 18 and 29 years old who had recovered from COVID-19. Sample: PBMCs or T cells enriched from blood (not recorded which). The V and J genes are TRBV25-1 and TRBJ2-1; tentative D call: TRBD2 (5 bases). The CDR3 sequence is CASSEVGVEQFF. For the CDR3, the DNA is TGTGCCAGCAGTGAAGTCGGGGTTGAGCAGTTCTTC.